This T cell receptor beta chain stems from a study of blood T cell repertoires in COVID-19. Turning to the study itself: Whether acute or convalescent, the COVID-19 samples came from the United States, Italy and Spain. Sources were T cells, B-cell-depleted T cells, or PBMCs; the material itself was cDNA or gDNA.

Sequencing used immunoSEQ multiplex PCR; TCRdb keeps in-frame clones, though not all of them. This repertoire shows about 280,000 clones, roughly 90% found once; its top ten account for around 13%. CDR3 size: 16 residues. Germline loops: CDR1 SGDLS, CDR2 YYNGEE. Trimming cost V 2 bases and J 1 base; bases outside gene matches: 3. The specimen sequenced was peripheral blood. The chain is built from TRBV9 and TRBJ2-7; 13 bases line up with TRBD2. This receptor was identified in a woman aged 70-85 years with COVID-19, enrolled during active disease. CDR3 sequence (DNA): TGTGCCAGCAGCGTCGGACTAGCGGGGGAGTCCTACGAGCAGTACTTC. Amino acids: CASSVGLAGESYEQYF.